This T cell receptor (beta chain) was retrieved from a study of blood T cell repertoires in COVID-19. The assay was immunoSEQ multiplex PCR, and TCRdb's table has in-frame clones only and misses some. The table records 150,000 to 190,000 clones, approximately 80% of them present only once. Between the trimmed V and J ends, which lost 3 bases and 4 bases, there was a span of 12 bases. The CDR3 spans 13 residues. CDR1 and CDR2 (germline): DFQATT, SNEGSKA (reference sequence). This TCR derives from a man in his sixties with acute or convalescent COVID-19. The chain couples TRBV20-1 to TRBJ1-2; D gene ambiguous. The specimen sequenced was peripheral blood. CDR3 DNA: TGCAGTGCTAGTGGTCGGTCATCCTATGGCTACACCTTC. This encodes CSASGRSSYGYTF.